This TCR beta chain was observed in a study of Ad26.COV2.S vaccination and SARS-CoV-2 variants. Study-level results: Individuals receiving vaccine had higher spike-specific TCR breadth than placebo recipients did.

There are 14 residues in the CDR3. Trimming cost V 4 bases and J 4 bases; bases outside gene matches: 6. In germline, CDR1 is SGDLS, CDR2 YYNGEE. Note on this clone: The antigen remains undetermined.

TCRdb's table, derived via immunoSEQ multiplex PCR, lists solely in-frame clones and lacks some. The repertoire consists of 43,000 or so clones, with 75% to 85% occurring once and the leading ten covering about half. This sequence was found in a human donor who had recovered from COVID-19. The gene calls are TRBV9 and TRBJ1-1; 8 nucleotides align to TRBD1. The sample was peripheral blood, taken after recovery from COVID-19. This CDR3 reads CASSPPGQGTEAFF. The CDR3, as DNA: TGTGCCAGCAGCCCCCCCGGACAGGGCACTGAAGCTTTCTTT.